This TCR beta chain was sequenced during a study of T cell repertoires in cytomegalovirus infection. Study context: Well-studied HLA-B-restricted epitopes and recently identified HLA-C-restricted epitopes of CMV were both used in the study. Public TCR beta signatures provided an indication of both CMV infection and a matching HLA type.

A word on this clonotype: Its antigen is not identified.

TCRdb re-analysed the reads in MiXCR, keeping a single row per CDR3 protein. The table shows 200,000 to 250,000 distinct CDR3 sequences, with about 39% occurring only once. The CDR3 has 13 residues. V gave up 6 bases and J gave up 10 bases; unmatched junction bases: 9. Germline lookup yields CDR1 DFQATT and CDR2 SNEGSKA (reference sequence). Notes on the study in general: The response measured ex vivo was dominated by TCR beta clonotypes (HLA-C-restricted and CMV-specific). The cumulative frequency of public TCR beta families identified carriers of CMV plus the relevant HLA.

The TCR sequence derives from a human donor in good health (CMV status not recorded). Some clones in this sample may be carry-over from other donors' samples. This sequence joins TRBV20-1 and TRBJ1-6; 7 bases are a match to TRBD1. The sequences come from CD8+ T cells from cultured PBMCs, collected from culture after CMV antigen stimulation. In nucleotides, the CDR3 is TGCAGTGCAACGACAGGGATGAGCTCACCCCTCCACTTT. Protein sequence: CSATTGMSSPLHF.